This T cell receptor (beta chain) was sequenced in a study of shared clonotypes between healthy human individuals. Findings and limits, study-wide: Some clonotypes were shared by all four sorted-subset donors, while others were not shared. The non-shared ones had lower generation probabilities than the shared ones.

Trimming removed 5 bases from V and 0 bases from J, with 5 bases in between. Germline lookup yields CDR1 SGHTA and CDR2 FQGTGA. CDR3 size: 14 residues. Division of CD4+ cells produced a CD45RA+ naive subset and a CD45RA-negative memory subset. Sequencing was performed with immunoSEQ multiplex PCR; in TCRdb, only in-frame clones are kept and a portion is missing. Among about 1 million clones listed, about 75% were seen once. Note on this clone: The antigen is undetermined.

The sequence derives from a man between 18 and 35 years old in good health. The chain joins TRBV7-3 to TRBJ2-6; D gene unclear. What was sequenced was memory CD4+ T cells sorted from blood. Subset of the sample: CD45RA-negative fraction. This CDR3 reads CASSPHSGANVLTF. For the CDR3, the DNA is TGTGCCAGCAGCCCCCACTCTGGGGCCAACGTCCTGACTTTC.